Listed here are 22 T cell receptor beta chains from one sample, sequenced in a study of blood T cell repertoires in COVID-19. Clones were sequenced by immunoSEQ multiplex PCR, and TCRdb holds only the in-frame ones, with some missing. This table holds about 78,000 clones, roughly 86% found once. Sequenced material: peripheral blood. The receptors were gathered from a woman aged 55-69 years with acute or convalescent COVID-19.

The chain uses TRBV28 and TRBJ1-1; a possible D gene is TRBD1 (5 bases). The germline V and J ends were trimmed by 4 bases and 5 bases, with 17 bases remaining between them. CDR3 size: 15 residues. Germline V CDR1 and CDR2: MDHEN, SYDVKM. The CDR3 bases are TGTGCCAGCAGTTACATCAGGGCATATGGGACTGAAGCTTTCTTT. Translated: CASSYIRAYGTEAFF.

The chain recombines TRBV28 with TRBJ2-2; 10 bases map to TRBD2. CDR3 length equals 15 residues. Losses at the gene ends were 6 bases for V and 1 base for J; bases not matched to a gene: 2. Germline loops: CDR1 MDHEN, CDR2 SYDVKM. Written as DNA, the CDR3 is TGTGCCAGCAGCGGACTAGCGGTGAACACCGGGGAGCTGTTTTTT. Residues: CASSGLAVNTGELFF.

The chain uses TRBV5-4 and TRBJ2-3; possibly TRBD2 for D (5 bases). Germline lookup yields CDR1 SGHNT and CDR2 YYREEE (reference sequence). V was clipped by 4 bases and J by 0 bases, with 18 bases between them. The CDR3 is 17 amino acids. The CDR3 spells CASSPEPAGTSTDTQYF. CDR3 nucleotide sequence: TGTGCCAGCAGCCCCGAGCCCGCGGGCACTAGCACAGATACGCAGTATTTT.

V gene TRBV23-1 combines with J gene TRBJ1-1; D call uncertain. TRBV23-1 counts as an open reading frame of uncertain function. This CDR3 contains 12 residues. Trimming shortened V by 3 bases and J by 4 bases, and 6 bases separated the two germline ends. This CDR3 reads CASSHRGTEAFF. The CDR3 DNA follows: TGCGCCAGCAGTCACCGGGGCACTGAAGCTTTCTTT.

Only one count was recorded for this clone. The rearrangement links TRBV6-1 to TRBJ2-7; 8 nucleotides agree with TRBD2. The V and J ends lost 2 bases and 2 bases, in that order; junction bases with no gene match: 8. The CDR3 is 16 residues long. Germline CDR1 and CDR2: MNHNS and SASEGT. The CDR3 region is CASSELLQRGTYEQYF. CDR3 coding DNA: TGTGCCAGCAGTGAACTACTTCAGCGGGGGACCTACGAGCAGTACTTC.

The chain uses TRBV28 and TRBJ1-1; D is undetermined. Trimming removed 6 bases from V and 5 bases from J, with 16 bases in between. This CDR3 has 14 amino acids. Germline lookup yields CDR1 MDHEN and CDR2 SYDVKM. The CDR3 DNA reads TGTGCCAGCAGCTCTCATGAGCCTGGTACTGAAGCTTTCTTT. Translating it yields CASSSHEPGTEAFF.

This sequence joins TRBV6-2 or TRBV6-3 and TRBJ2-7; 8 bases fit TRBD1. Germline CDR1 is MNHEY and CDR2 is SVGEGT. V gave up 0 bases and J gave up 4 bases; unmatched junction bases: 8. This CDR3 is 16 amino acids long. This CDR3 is CASSYSRVRGLYEQYF. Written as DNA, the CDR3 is TGTGCCAGCAGTTACTCGAGAGTCAGGGGGCTATACGAGCAGTACTTC.

CDR3 coding DNA: TGTGCCAGCACCAGTGGACAGGGGAACACTGAAGCTTTCTTT. Protein sequence: CASTSGQGNTEAFF. The V call is TRBV27, the J call TRBJ1-1; 8 nucleotides match TRBD1. CDR1 and CDR2 from the germline V gene are MNHEY and SMNVEV (reference sequence). With 7 bases clipped from V and 1 base from J, the junction kept 5 bases outside the gene matches. CDR3 length: 14 residues.

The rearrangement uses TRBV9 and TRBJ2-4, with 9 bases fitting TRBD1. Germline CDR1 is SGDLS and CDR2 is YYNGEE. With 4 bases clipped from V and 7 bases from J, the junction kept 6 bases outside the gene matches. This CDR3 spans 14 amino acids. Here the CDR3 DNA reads TGTGCCAGCAGCTTAGGGGACAGGGTGAACATTCAGTACTTC. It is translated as CASSLGDRVNIQYF. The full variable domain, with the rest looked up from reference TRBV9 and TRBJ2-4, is DSGVTQTPKHLITATGQRVTLRCSPRSGDLSVYWYQQSLDQGLQFLIQYYNGEERAKGNILERFSAQQFPDLHSELNLSSLELGDSALYFCASSLGDRVNIQYFGAGTRLSVL.

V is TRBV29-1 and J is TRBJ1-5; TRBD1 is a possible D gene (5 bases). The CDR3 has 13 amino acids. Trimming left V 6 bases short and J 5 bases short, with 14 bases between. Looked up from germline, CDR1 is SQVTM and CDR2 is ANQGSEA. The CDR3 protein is CSVELGVDQPQHF. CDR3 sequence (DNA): TGCAGCGTCGAACTAGGGGTGGATCAGCCCCAGCATTTT.

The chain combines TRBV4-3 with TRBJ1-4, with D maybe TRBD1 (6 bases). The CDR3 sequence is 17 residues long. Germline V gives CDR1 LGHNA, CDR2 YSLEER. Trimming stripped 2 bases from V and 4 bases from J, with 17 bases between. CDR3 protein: CASSQMGSTGLNEKLFF. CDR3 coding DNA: TGCGCCAGCAGCCAAATGGGGTCGACAGGCCTTAATGAAAAACTGTTTTTT.

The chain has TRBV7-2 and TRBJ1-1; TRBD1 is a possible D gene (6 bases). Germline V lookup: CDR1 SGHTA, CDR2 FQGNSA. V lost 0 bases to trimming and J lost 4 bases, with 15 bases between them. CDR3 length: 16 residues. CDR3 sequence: CASSLAPGHSGTEAFF. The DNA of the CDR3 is TGTGCCAGCAGCTTAGCCCCGGGACACTCGGGCACTGAAGCTTTCTTT.

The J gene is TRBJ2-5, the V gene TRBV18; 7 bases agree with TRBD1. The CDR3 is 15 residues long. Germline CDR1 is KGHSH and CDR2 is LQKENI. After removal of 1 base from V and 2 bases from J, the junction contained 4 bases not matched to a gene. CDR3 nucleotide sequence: TGTGCCAGCTCACCACAGGGGGCTGGGCAAGAGACCCAGTACTTC. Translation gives CASSPQGAGQETQYF.

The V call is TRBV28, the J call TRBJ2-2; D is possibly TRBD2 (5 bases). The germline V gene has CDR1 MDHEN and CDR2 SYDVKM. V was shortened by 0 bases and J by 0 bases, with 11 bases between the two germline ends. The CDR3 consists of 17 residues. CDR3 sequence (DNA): TGTGCCAGCAGTTTATGGAGGGATGCTACGAACACCGGGGAGCTGTTTTTT. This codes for CASSLWRDATNTGELFF.

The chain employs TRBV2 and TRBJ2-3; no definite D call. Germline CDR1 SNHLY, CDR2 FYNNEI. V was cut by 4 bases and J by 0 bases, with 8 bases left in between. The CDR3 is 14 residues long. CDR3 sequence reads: CASSAQISTDTQYF. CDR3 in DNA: TGTGCCAGCAGTGCGCAGATTAGCACAGATACGCAGTATTTT.

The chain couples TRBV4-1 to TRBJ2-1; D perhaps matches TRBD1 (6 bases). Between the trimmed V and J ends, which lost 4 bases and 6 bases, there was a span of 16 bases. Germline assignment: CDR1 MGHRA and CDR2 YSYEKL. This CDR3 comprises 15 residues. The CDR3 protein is CASSRTDGLGNEQFF. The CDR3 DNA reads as TGCGCCAGCAGCCGGACAGATGGCCTGGGCAATGAGCAGTTCTTC.

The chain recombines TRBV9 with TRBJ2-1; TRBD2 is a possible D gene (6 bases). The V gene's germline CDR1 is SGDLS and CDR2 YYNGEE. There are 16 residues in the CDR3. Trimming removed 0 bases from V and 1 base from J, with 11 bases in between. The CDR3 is CASSVDPAGSYNEQFF. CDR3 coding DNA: TGTGCCAGCAGCGTAGACCCTGCGGGGTCCTACAATGAGCAGTTCTTC.

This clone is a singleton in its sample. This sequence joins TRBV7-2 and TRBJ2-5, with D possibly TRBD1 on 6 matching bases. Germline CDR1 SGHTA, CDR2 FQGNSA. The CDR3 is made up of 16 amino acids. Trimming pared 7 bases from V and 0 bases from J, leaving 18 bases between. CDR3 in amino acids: CASTLHGQFNQETQYF. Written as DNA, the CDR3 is TGTGCCAGCACCCTGCACGGACAGTTTAACCAAGAGACCCAGTACTTC. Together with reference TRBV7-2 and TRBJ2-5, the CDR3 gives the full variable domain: GAGVSQSPSNKVTEKGKDVELRCDPISGHTALYWYRQSLGQGLEFLIYFQGNSAPDKSGLPSDRFSAERTGGSVSTLTIQRTQQEDSAVYLCASTLHGQFNQETQYFGPGTRLLVL.

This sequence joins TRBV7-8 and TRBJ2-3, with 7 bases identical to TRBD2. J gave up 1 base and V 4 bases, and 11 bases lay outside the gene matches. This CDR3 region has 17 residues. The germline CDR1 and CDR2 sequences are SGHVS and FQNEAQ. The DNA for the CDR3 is TGTGCCAGCAGCTCAAGCGGGACGGCGGGAGGCACAGATACGCAGTATTTT. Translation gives CASSSSGTAGGTDTQYF.

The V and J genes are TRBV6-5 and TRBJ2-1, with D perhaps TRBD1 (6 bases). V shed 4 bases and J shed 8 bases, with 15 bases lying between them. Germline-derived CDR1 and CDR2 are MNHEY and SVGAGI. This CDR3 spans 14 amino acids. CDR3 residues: CASSWGPRGYEQFF. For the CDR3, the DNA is TGTGCCAGCAGTTGGGGGCCGCGTGGATATGAGCAGTTCTTC.

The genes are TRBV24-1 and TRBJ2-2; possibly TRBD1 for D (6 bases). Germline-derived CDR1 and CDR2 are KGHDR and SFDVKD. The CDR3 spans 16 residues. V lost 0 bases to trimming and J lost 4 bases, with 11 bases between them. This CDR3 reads CATSDLQGRGTGELFF. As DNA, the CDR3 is TGTGCCACCAGTGATTTGCAGGGCAGGGGCACCGGGGAGCTGTTTTTT.

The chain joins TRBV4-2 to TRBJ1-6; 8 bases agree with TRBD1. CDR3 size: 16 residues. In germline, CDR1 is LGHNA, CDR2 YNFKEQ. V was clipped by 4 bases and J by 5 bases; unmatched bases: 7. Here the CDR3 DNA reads TGTGCCAGCAGCCGAGAGACAGGGGATAATAATTCACCCCTCCACTTT. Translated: CASSRETGDNNSPLHF.